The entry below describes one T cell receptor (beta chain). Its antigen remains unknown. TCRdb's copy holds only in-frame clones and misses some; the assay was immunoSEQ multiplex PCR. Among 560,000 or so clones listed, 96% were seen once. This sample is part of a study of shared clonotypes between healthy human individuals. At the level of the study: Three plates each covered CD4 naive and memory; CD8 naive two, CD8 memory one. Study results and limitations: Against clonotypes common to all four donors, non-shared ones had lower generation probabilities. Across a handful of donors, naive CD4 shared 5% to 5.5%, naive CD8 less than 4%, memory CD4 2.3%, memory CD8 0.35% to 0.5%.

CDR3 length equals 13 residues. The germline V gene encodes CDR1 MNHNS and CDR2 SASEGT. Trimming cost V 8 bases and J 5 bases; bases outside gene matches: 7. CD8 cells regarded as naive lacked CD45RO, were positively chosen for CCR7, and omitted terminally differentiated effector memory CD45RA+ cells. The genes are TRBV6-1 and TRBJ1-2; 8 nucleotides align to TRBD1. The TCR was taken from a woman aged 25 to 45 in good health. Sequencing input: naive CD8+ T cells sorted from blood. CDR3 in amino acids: CASDPGGFYGYTF. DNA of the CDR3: TGTGCCAGCGATCCAGGGGGCTTTTATGGCTACACCTTC.